This T cell receptor beta chain was recovered during a study of memory CD4+ T cells and cytomegalovirus serostatus. The wider study: This sample comes from healthy Belgian adults, about 10 CMV seropositive, about 25 seronegative. Findings and caveats of the study: Each of some 67 CMV-associated TCRbeta sequences occurred in one to five individuals.

The sort gate was single viable CD3+CD4+CD8-CD45RO+ cells for memory CD4+ T cells. Germline assignment: CDR1 SGHNT and CDR2 YYREEE (reference sequence). This CDR3 has 15 amino acids. V lost 0 bases to trimming and J lost 4 bases, with 11 bases between them. Original handling: After removing out-of-frame reads, approximately 2.2 million distinct TCRbeta sequences remained. TCRdb keeps only in-frame clones here, not all; method: immunoSEQ multiplex PCR. V, J and clone size were drawn from that table, and D and trimming were deduced from the DNA. The data show around 60,000 clones, roughly 80% seen once. Points on this clone: The antigen is unknown.

The genes are TRBV5-4 and TRBJ2-1; D is tentatively TRBD1 or TRBD2 (5 bases each). The sequence was collected from an adult in good health and CMV-seronegative. Material for sequencing was memory CD4+ T cells from blood. DNA for the CDR3: TGTGCCAGCAGCTTGGATCCGGGACCATACAATGAGCAGTTCTTC. Amino acid sequence: CASSLDPGPYNEQFF.